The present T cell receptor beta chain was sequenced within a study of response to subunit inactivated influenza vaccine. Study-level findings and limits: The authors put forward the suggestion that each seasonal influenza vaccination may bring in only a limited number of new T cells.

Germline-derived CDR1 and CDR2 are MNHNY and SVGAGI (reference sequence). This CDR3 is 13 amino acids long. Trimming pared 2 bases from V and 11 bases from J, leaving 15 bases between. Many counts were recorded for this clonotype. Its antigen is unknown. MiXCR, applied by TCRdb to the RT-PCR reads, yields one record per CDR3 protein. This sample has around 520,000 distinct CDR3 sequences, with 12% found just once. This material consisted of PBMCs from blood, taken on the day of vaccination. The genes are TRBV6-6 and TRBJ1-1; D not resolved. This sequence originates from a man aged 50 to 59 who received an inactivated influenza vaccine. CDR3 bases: TGTGCCAGCAGTTACGCGGCAGGACGGGATGCTTTCTTT. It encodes CASSYAAGRDAFF.